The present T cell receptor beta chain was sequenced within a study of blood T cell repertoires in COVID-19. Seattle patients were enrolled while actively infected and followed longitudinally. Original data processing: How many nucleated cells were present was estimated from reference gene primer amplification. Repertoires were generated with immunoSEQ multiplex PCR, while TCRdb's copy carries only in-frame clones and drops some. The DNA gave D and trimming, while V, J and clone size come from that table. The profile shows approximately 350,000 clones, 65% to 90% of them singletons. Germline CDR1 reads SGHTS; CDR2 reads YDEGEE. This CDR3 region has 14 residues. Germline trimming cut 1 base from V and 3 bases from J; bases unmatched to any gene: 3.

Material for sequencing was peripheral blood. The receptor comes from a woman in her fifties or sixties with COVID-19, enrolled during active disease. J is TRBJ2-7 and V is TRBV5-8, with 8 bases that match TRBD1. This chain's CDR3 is CASSLTGGLYEQYF. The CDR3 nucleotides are TGTGCCAGCAGCTTGACAGGGGGACTCTACGAGCAGTACTTC.